The TCR beta chain under discussion was sequenced for a study of blood T cell repertoires in COVID-19. Study as a whole: Sites across the United States, Italy and Spain contributed samples from acute and convalescent COVID-19. The cDNA or gDNA used as material had been derived from T cells, B-cell-depleted T cells, or PBMCs.

Germline CDR1 and CDR2: WSHSY and SAAADI. J was trimmed by 3 bases and V by 6 bases; bases with no gene match: 9. The CDR3 extends over 15 amino acids. Authors' processing steps: Nucleated cell number was recorded as an estimate derived from reference gene primer amplification. Sequenced by immunoSEQ multiplex PCR; TCRdb stores in-frame clones only, minus some. That table is the source of V, J and clone size, and D and trimming were worked out from the DNA. The data hold around 250,000 clones, with roughly 84% observed a single time. The source of this sequence is a woman aged 40 to 50 who had recovered from COVID-19. The rearrangement joins TRBV10-2 to TRBJ2-3, with 7 bases that match TRBD1. Input material: peripheral blood. As DNA, the CDR3 is TGCGCCAGCAGCCAGTTGGCGACAGGGACAGATACGCAGTATTTT. Translation: CASSQLATGTDTQYF.